Presented here are 16 T cell receptor beta chains from one specimen sequenced in a study of PD-1 blockade in classical Hodgkin lymphoma. Assay used: immunoSEQ multiplex PCR; TCRdb lists only in-frame clones, some missing. The repertoire holds some 43,000 clones, roughly 86% seen once, with 5.5% in the top ten. Each and every patient relapsed after autologous stem cell transplantation, and patients got differing brentuximab vedotin exposure. The sequencing here drew on peripheral blood mononuclear cells (PBMCs), taken before the second cycle of nivolumab. The source of these receptors is a human donor with classical Hodgkin lymphoma.

The rearrangement uses TRBV4-3 and TRBJ1-2, with D possibly TRBD1 on 6 matching bases. The CDR3 totals 15 residues. Per germline, CDR1 LGHNA and CDR2 YSLEER. The V end was cut by 0 bases, the J end by 4 bases, with 12 bases between. The CDR3 spells CASSQDRGRLYGYTF. Here the CDR3 DNA reads TGCGCCAGCAGCCAAGATCGGGGGCGCCTCTATGGCTACACCTTC.

The chain links TRBV11-2 to TRBJ1-4; 10 positions agree with TRBD1. The CDR3 covers 15 residues. V was clipped by 2 bases and J by 8 bases; unmatched bases: 5. Germline lookup yields CDR1 SGHAT and CDR2 FQNNGV. The CDR3 is CASSLQWTGGEKLFF. CDR3 DNA: TGTGCCAGCAGCTTACAATGGACAGGGGGAGAAAAACTGTTTTTT.

This chain links TRBV6-4 with TRBJ1-2, with TRBD1 as a possible D gene (5 bases). The CDR3 is made up of 14 amino acids. Per the germline V gene, CDR1 is MRHNA and CDR2 is SNTAGT. Trimming pared 5 bases from V and 2 bases from J, leaving 12 bases between. The CDR3 sequence: CASSPGTENYGYTF. The CDR3 DNA reads TGTGCCAGCAGTCCGGGGACCGAGAACTATGGCTACACCTTC.

This clone was observed once. The chain combines TRBV2 with TRBJ2-5; 7 bases agree with TRBD2. CDR1 and CDR2 (germline): SNHLY, FYNNEI. Trimming cost V 6 bases and J 5 bases; bases outside gene matches: 3. There are 12 residues in the CDR3. The CDR3 loop is CASSTAGETQYF. The CDR3 DNA reads as TGTGCCAGCAGCACAGCGGGGGAGACCCAGTACTTC.

The J gene is TRBJ2-2, the V gene TRBV28; TRBD1 matches at 10 bases. Germline-derived CDR1 and CDR2 are MDHEN and SYDVKM. The length of the CDR3 is 16 residues. The ends lost 3 bases at V and 3 bases at J; junction bases unmatched: 4. CDR3 sequence reads: CASSFRDRGDTGELFF. The CDR3 nucleotides are TGTGCCAGCAGTTTTCGGGACAGGGGTGACACCGGGGAGCTGTTTTTT.

This chain links TRBV7-8 with TRBJ1-6; D uncertain. The germline V gene has CDR1 SGHVS and CDR2 FQNEAQ. CDR3 size: 16 residues. V shed 1 base and J shed 0 bases, with 7 bases lying between them. The CDR3 DNA reads as TGTGCCAGCAGCTTAGTGGAGAGCTCCTATAATTCACCCCTCCACTTT. Protein product: CASSLVESSYNSPLHF.

This chain uses TRBV10-3 with TRBJ1-5; TRBD1 matches at 10 bases. Per germline, CDR1 ENHRY and CDR2 SYGVKD. The CDR3 runs 17 residues. V dropped 3 bases and J dropped 2; count of bases not matched to a gene: 7. CDR3 DNA sequence: TGTGCCATCAGTGAAACGGACAGGGGGGTCGGCAATCAGCCCCAGCATTTT. This translates into CAISETDRGVGNQPQHF.

The chain combines TRBV14 with TRBJ1-3, with D maybe TRBD1 (5 bases). Between the trimmed V and J ends, which lost 3 bases and 1 base, there was a span of 19 bases. Germline V gives CDR1 SGHDN, CDR2 FVKESK. CDR3 length: 18 amino acids. The CDR3, as DNA: TGTGCCAGCAGCCACCCCCCCCCAGGGAAGGGATCTGGAAACACCATATATTTT. It translates to CASSHPPPGKGSGNTIYF.

The V gene is TRBV7-8, the J gene TRBJ2-1; TRBD2 matches at 7 bases. The junction had 13 bases not matched to a gene; V was cut back by 10 bases and J by 1 base. CDR1 is SGHVS, CDR2 FQNEAQ, per germline. The CDR3 contains 16 residues. The CDR3 sequence: CATLILSGTSYNEQFF. CDR3 in DNA: TGTGCCACCCTCATCCTGAGCGGGACTTCCTACAATGAGCAGTTCTTC.

CDR3 residues: CASSLDSTVNTEAFF. CDR3 DNA: TGTGCCAGCAGCTTAGATTCCACGGTGAACACTGAAGCTTTCTTT. This sequence joins TRBV11-3 and TRBJ1-1; D gene uncertain. Germline V lookup: CDR1 SGHNT, CDR2 YENEEA. The CDR3 contains 15 residues. V lost 0 bases and J 0 bases, leaving 8 bases between the germline ends.

This rearrangement joins TRBV11-2 to TRBJ2-6; D gene uncertain. V dropped 1 base and J dropped 2 bases, with 6 bases sitting between them. The CDR3 totals 15 residues. CDR1 and CDR2 (germline): SGHAT, FQNNGV. CDR3 DNA: TGTGCCAGCAGCTTAGGCGGTGCTGGGGCCAACGTCCTGACTTTC. This encodes CASSLGGAGANVLTF.

The table lists this clone with a few counts. The chain joins TRBV7-3 to TRBJ2-1; 8 nucleotides agree with TRBD2. This CDR3 is 15 amino acids long. The J segment lost 4 bases and the V segment lost 5 bases, leaving 7 bases of the junction unmatched. From germline, CDR1 is SGHTA and CDR2 FQGTGA. DNA of the CDR3: TGTGCCAGCAGCACCTCCGGGACTAGATACAATGAGCAGTTCTTC. It encodes CASSTSGTRYNEQFF.

The gene calls are TRBV27 and TRBJ1-2; D call uncertain. Deletions cut 4 bases from V and 9 bases from J, with 12 bases between. Germline lookup yields CDR1 MNHEY and CDR2 SMNVEV (reference sequence). The CDR3 has 12 amino acids. This CDR3 is CASSSESGRYTF. For the CDR3, the DNA is TGTGCCAGCAGTTCGGAGTCAGGACGCTACACCTTC.

This sequence joins TRBV4-1 and TRBJ2-7; D tentatively reads TRBD1 or TRBD2 (5 bases each). The V gene lost 1 base and the J gene lost 6 bases, with 7 bases spanning the gap. This CDR3 region has 12 residues. CDR1 and CDR2 (germline): MGHRA, YSYEKL. The CDR3 nucleotides are TGCGCCAGCAGCCAAGTGAGGGGCGAGCAGTACTTC. Translated: CASSQVRGEQYF.

This chain connects TRBV10-3 to TRBJ2-1; tentative D call: TRBD1 (6 bases). There are 13 residues in the CDR3. Germline V gives CDR1 ENHRY, CDR2 SYGVKD. Deletions cut 10 bases from V and 5 bases from J, with 15 bases between. The CDR3 nucleotides are TGTGCCACAGGGGTCCACGGCGACAATGAGCAGTTCTTC. Residues: CATGVHGDNEQFF.

This chain uses TRBV10-3 with TRBJ2-1, with 7 bases aligning to TRBD1. This CDR3 region has 18 residues. Germline V CDR1 and CDR2: ENHRY, SYGVKD. V lost 3 bases, J lost 0 bases, and 11 bases stayed unmatched. CDR3 DNA sequence: TGTGCCATCAGTGACTCCCTTTCCGGGACAGCCTCCTACAATGAGCAGTTCTTC. It translates to CAISDSLSGTASYNEQFF.